These 18 T cell receptor beta chains were sequenced from one sample in a study of T-cell reconstitution after alpha-beta-depleted transplantation in children. Unique molecular identifiers were used to barcode this TCRbeta library. Using its own MiXCR run on the PCR reads, TCRdb lists one record per CDR3 protein. The sample consists of some 840,000 distinct CDR3 sequences, 15% to 20% of them appearing once. The specimen was PBMCs, mostly from graft donor cells, collected 360 days after TCRalphabeta/CD19-depleted stem cell transplant. The receptor source for this set is a male patient aged 10-17 years who had a stem cell transplant for acute lymphoblastic leukemia, so the T cells may come from the graft donor.

This clonotype came up many times. The chain joins TRBV9 to TRBJ2-7; unclear D gene. Germline V gene sequence: CDR1 SGDLS, CDR2 YYNGEE. Trimming stripped 2 bases from V and 0 bases from J, with 9 bases between. The CDR3 is 14 residues long. This chain's CDR3 is CASSVSRHSYEQYF. As DNA, the CDR3 is TGTGCCAGCAGCGTCTCCCGTCACTCCTACGAGCAGTACTTC.

The sample holds a few counts of this clonotype. CDR3 bases: TGTGCCAGCAGATCCAGGGTGGACACTGAAGCTTTCTTT. Amino acid sequence: CASRSRVDTEAFF. The chain is built from TRBV28 and TRBJ1-1; weak D call: TRBD1 (5 bases). Per germline, CDR1 MDHEN and CDR2 SYDVKM. Trimming stripped 6 bases from V and 3 bases from J, with 11 bases between. The CDR3 extends over 13 amino acids.

V and J are TRBV12-3 or TRBV12-4 and TRBJ1-3; possible D gene TRBD1, 5 bases. The CDR3 consists of 16 residues. V lost 3 bases and J lost 0, with 12 bases in between. CDR3 bases: TGTGCCAGCAGTTTGCAGGGCTCCCCCTCTGGAAACACCATATATTTT. This encodes CASSLQGSPSGNTIYF.

This chain joins TRBV10-3 and TRBJ2-3, with 9 bases matching TRBD2. Trimming cost V 4 bases and J 6 bases; bases outside gene matches: 8. The germline V gene has CDR1 ENHRY and CDR2 SYGVKD. The CDR3 has 15 amino acids. The CDR3 coding sequence is TGTGCCATCAGTGGGTTAGCGGGAGTGTTGGATACGCAGTATTTT. It yields the protein CAISGLAGVLDTQYF.

J is TRBJ2-3 and V is TRBV2; a possible D gene is TRBD2 (6 bases). The CDR3 is 15 amino acids. Trimming left V 3 bases short and J 5 bases short, with 15 bases between. Germline V gene lookup returns CDR1 SNHLY and CDR2 FYNNEI. The CDR3 DNA follows: TGTGCCAGCAGTGACGGAAACCCGGGAGTAGATACGCAGTATTTT. This gives the protein CASSDGNPGVDTQYF.

V and J are TRBV3-1 and TRBJ2-1; D might be TRBD2 (7 bases). Germline CDR1 LGHDT, CDR2 YNNKEL (reference sequence). This CDR3 comprises 22 residues. Trimming took off 2 bases at V and 4 bases at J, with 33 bases between the two ends. The CDR3 DNA follows: TGTGCCAGCAGCCAACTCCACCCCCCCTCTTCGGTCGGGGGGCTACAGTACAATGAGCAGTTCTTC. Protein product: CASSQLHPPSSVGGLQYNEQFF.

The gene calls are TRBV18 and TRBJ2-7, with D unclear. CDR1 is KGHSH, CDR2 LQKENI, per germline. Between the trimmed V and J ends, which lost 1 base and 2 bases, there was a span of 15 bases. The CDR3 totals 16 residues. DNA for the CDR3: TGTGCCAGCTCACCACGGGCCGGCTCGAGAACCTACGAGCAGTACTTC. Its protein product is CASSPRAGSRTYEQYF.

The CDR3 DNA is TGTGCCAGCAGCCAACCTACTAGCGGGACGTCCTACGAGCAGTACTTC. Translated: CASSQPTSGTSYEQYF. The chain joins TRBV4-2 to TRBJ2-7, with 10 bases fitting TRBD2. This CDR3 contains 16 residues. From germline, CDR1 is LGHNA and CDR2 YNFKEQ. V was clipped by 2 bases and J by 1 base; unmatched bases: 5.

The chain employs TRBV20-1 and TRBJ2-1; TRBD2 might be the D (6 bases). Germline CDR1 reads DFQATT; CDR2 reads SNEGSKA (reference sequence). The CDR3 sequence is 14 residues long. Between the trimmed V and J ends, which lost 3 bases and 1 base, there was a span of 10 bases. CDR3 protein: CSASGGRSYNEQFF. CDR3 bases: TGCAGTGCTAGCGGGGGTAGGTCCTACAATGAGCAGTTCTTC.

This clonotype was counted at least ten times. The chain uses TRBV5-1 and TRBJ2-7; 8 bases line up with TRBD2. CDR1 is SGHRS, CDR2 YFSETQ, per germline. J gave up 2 bases and V 1 base, and 5 bases lay outside the gene matches. The CDR3 runs to 15 residues. The DNA for the CDR3 is TGCGCCAGCAGCTTGATTAGCGGGACGGCCTACGAGCAGTACTTC. It is translated as CASSLISGTAYEQYF.

This clonotype was found many times. V and J are TRBV5-1 and TRBJ2-7; TRBD1 matches at 9 bases. The germline gives CDR1 SGHRS, CDR2 YFSETQ. This CDR3 contains 14 residues. Trimming cost V 4 bases and J 2 bases; bases outside gene matches: 4. The CDR3 DNA reads TGCGCCAGCAGCCACGGACAGGGGACCTACGAGCAGTACTTC. It translates to CASSHGQGTYEQYF.

As concerns this clonotype: At one boundary the junction diverges from the germline segment, which might be a read error. The V and J genes are TRBV6-1 and TRBJ2-1, with TRBD2 matching over 7 bases. The CDR3 is 11 amino acids. Germline assignment: CDR1 MNHNS and CDR2 SASEGT. The CDR3 bases are TGTGCCAGCAGTCAAGCAGGGAGGGGGTTCTTC. Translation: CASSQAGRGFF.

This clonotype turned up a few times. The V call is TRBV20-1, the J call TRBJ2-2; TRBD2 agrees at 12 bases. CDR3 length: 16 amino acids. V shed 1 base and J 3 bases; nucleotides not matched to a gene: 3. Germline-derived CDR1 and CDR2 are DFQATT and SNEGSKA (reference sequence). CDR3 in DNA: TGCAGTGCTAGAGGACTAGCGGGAGTGTACACCGGGGAGCTGTTTTTT. As protein: CSARGLAGVYTGELFF.

This clonotype has a handful of counts. The V and J genes are TRBV5-5 and TRBJ2-3; 10 bases agree with TRBD2. With 4 bases clipped from V and 9 bases from J, the junction kept 2 bases outside the gene matches. Germline assignment: CDR1 SGHKS and CDR2 YYEKEE (reference sequence). This CDR3 has 12 residues. DNA of the CDR3: TGTGCCAGCAGCATAGCGGGAGGAACGCAGTATTTT. It encodes CASSIAGGTQYF.

The rearrangement uses TRBV5-5 and TRBJ2-7, with 8 bases identical to TRBD2. Looked up from germline, CDR1 is SGHKS and CDR2 is YYEKEE (reference sequence). The CDR3 totals 15 residues. Trimming at V came to 1 base and at J to 4 bases, leaving 7 bases not matched to a gene. The CDR3: CASSLTRTSQYEQYF. DNA for the CDR3: TGTGCCAGCAGCTTGACAAGGACTAGCCAATACGAGCAGTACTTC.

This clonotype was observed a few times. V gene TRBV20-1 combines with J gene TRBJ2-7, with a weak D call TRBD2 (6 bases). Germline V gene sequence: CDR1 DFQATT, CDR2 SNEGSKA (reference sequence). The CDR3 spans 17 residues. V was trimmed by 1 base and J by 4 bases, leaving 23 bases between them. CDR3 bases: TGCAGTGCTAGAGTCTGGACGGGAGACCCCAACCCGTACGAGCAGTACTTC. Encoded protein: CSARVWTGDPNPYEQYF.

V and J are TRBV27 and TRBJ2-3, with 8 bases aligning to TRBD2. Germline V CDR1 and CDR2: MNHEY, SMNVEV (reference sequence). Unmatched junction bases numbered 14, after V lost 6 bases and J lost 6 bases. The CDR3 is made up of 16 amino acids. As DNA, the CDR3 is TGTGCCAGCAGGGAAGCGGGAGCCCCGATTAAGGATACGCAGTATTTT. Translating it yields CASREAGAPIKDTQYF.

This clonotype was counted only a few times. The chain carries TRBV5-6 and TRBJ2-7, with D unresolved. CDR1 and CDR2 from the germline V gene are SGHDT and YYEEEE. This CDR3 comprises 16 residues. The ends were cut back, 1 base at V and 0 bases at J, with 14 bases in the middle. CDR3 sequence (DNA): TGTGCCAGCAGCTTGAGACAAAGGTCGTACTCCTACGAGCAGTACTTC. This sequence encodes CASSLRQRSYSYEQYF.